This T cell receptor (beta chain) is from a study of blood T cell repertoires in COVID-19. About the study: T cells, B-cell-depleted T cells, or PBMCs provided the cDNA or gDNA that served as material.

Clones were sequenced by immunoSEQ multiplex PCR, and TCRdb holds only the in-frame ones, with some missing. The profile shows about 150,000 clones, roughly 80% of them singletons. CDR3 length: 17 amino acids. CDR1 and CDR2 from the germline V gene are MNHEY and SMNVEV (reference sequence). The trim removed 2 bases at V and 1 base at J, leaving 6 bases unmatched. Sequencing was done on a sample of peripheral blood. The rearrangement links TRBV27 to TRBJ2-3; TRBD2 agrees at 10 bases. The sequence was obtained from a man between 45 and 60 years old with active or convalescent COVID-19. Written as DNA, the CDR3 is TGTGCCAGCAGTTTAAAAGCGGGAGGGCTCGGCACAGATACGCAGTATTTT. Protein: CASSLKAGGLGTDTQYF.